The 5 T cell receptor beta chains reported below all come from one sample, sequenced in a study of blood T cells in healthy people across ages. Through a sample-barcoded 5' primer and a J-beta primer mix, a second PCR was run for roughly 6 to 11 cycles. TCRdb passed the 5' RACE reads through MiXCR, listing each CDR3 protein once. This table has fewer than 2,000,000 distinct CDR3 sequences, roughly 32% appearing once. Material for sequencing was blood. These receptors came from a woman in her 30s in good health.

This rearrangement joins TRBV7-9 to TRBJ2-3, with D tentatively TRBD2 (5 bases). Germline values: CDR1 SEHNR, CDR2 FQNEAQ (reference sequence). The CDR3 covers 15 residues. The V end lost 1 base, the J end lost 2 bases, and 10 bases lay between the germline ends. Here the CDR3 DNA reads TGTGCCAGCAGCTTAGGGTACGGGATCACAGATACGCAGTATTTT. Encoded protein: CASSLGYGITDTQYF.

A few counts support this clonotype. This chain connects TRBV20-1 to TRBJ2-1, with D unresolved. The CDR3 has 14 residues. Trimming pared 3 bases from V and 3 bases from J, leaving 12 bases between. Germline V gene data show CDR1 as DFQATT and CDR2 as SNEGSKA (reference sequence). Written as DNA, the CDR3 is TGCAGTGCTAGTGCGGAGCGAAACTACAATGAGCAGTTCTTC. Encoded protein: CSASAERNYNEQFF.

The rearrangement links TRBV24-1 to TRBJ2-4; tentatively, D is TRBD1 or TRBD2 (5 bases each). Trimming took off 3 bases at V and 6 bases at J, with 17 bases between the two ends. The CDR3 totals 16 residues. Germline V CDR1 and CDR2: KGHDR, SFDVKD. CDR3: CATSDLRDQGGNIQYF. Written as DNA, the CDR3 is TGTGCCACCAGTGATCTCCGGGACCAAGGCGGAAACATTCAGTACTTC.

The J gene is TRBJ2-3, the V gene TRBV27, with TRBD1 identical over 7 bases. The CDR3 has 16 amino acids. CDR1 is MNHEY and CDR2 is SMNVEV in the germline V gene (reference sequence). V was clipped by 6 bases and J by 3 bases; unmatched bases: 12. CDR3 loop: CASSSPDRAFTDTQYF. CDR3 in DNA: TGTGCCAGCAGCTCACCAGACAGGGCCTTTACAGATACGCAGTATTTT.

Only a few counts were recorded for this clonotype. The CDR3 bases are TGTGCCAGCAGCGTTGGACTAGCGGGGGGGCTAGAGACCCAGTACTTC. It specifies CASSVGLAGGLETQYF. The rearrangement uses TRBV9 and TRBJ2-5; TRBD2 agrees at 15 bases. The CDR3 sequence is 16 residues long. The junction had 3 bases not matched to a gene; V was cut back by 2 bases and J by 4 bases. Germline CDR1 SGDLS, CDR2 YYNGEE.